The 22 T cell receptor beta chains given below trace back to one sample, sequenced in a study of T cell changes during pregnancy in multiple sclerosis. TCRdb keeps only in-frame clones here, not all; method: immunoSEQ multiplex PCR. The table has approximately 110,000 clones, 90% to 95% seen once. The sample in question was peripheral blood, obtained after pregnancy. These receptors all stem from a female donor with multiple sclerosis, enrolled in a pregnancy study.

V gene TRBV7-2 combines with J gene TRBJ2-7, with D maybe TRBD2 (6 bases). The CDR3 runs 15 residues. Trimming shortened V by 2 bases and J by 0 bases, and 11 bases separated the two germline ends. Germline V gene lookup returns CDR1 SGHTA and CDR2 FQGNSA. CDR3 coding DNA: TGTGCCAGCAGCTTAAGGGCTAGCGTCTCCTACGAGCAGTACTTC. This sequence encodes CASSLRASVSYEQYF.

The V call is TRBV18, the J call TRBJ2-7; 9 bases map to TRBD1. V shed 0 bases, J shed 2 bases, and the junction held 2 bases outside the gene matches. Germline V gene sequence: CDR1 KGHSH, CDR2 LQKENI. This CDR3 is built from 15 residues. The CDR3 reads CASSPPRTGAYEQYF. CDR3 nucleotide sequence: TGTGCCAGCTCACCACCGAGGACAGGGGCCTACGAGCAGTACTTC.

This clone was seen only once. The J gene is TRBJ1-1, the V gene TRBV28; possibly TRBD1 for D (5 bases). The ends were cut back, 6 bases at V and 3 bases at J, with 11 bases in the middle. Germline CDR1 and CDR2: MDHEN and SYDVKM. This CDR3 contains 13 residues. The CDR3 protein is CASRVGGDTEAFF. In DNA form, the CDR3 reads TGTGCCAGCAGGGTCGGGGGAGACACTGAAGCTTTCTTT.

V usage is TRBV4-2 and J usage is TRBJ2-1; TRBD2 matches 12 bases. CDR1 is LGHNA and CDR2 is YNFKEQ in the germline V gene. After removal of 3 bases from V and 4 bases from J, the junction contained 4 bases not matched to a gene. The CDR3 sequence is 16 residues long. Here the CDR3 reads CASSQQLAGGYNEQFF. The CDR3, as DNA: TGTGCCAGCAGCCAGCAACTAGCGGGGGGATACAATGAGCAGTTCTTC.

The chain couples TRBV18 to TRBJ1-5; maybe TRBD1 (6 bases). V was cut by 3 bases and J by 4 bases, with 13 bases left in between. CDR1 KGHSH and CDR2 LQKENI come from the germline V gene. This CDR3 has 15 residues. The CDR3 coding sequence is TGTGCCAGCTCACCTTGGACAGCAGAAAATCAGCCCCAGCATTTT. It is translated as CASSPWTAENQPQHF.

The CDR3: CSVDDRGRNTDTQYF. The CDR3 DNA reads as TGCAGCGTTGATGACAGGGGGCGAAACACAGATACGCAGTATTTT. The chain has TRBV29-1 and TRBJ2-3; 10 positions agree with TRBD1. CDR1 SQVTM and CDR2 ANQGSEA come from the germline V gene. The CDR3 is made up of 15 amino acids. The V and J ends lost 3 bases and 2 bases, in that order; junction bases with no gene match: 5.

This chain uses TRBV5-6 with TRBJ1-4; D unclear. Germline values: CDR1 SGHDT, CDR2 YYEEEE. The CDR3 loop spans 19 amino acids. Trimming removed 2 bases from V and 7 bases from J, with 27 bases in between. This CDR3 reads CASSFEKGGVAPYSEKLFF. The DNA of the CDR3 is TGTGCCAGCAGCTTCGAGAAGGGAGGAGTTGCCCCATATAGTGAAAAACTGTTTTTT.

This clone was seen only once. The CDR3 nucleotides read TGTGCCAGCAGCTACGAGGGGGCCACCGGGGAGCTGTTTTTT. Translating gives CASSYEGATGELFF. The rearrangement joins TRBV11-3 to TRBJ2-2; 7 nucleotides align to TRBD1. The CDR3 is 14 residues long. Germline V gene data show CDR1 as SGHNT and CDR2 as YENEEA. Unmatched junction bases numbered 3, after V lost 4 bases and J lost 4 bases.

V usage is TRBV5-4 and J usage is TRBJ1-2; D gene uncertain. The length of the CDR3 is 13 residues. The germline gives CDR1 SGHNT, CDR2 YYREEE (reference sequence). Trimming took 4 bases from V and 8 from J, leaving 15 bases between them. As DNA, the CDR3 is TGTGCCAGCAGCAGCTCCGGGCGGGAGGGCTACACCTTC. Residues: CASSSSGREGYTF.

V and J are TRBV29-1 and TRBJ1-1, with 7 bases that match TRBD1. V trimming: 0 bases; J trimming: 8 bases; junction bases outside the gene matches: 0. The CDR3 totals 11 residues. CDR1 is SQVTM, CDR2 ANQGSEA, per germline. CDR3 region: CSVEEDREAFF. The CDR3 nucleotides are TGCAGCGTTGAAGAGGACAGGGAAGCTTTCTTT.

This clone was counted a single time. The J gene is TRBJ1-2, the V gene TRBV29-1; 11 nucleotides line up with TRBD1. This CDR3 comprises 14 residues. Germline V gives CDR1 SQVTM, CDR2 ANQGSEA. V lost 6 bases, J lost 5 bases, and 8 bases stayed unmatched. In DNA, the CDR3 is TGCAGCGTCTCCAGGACAGGGGGCTCTTATGGCTACACCTTC. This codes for CSVSRTGGSYGYTF. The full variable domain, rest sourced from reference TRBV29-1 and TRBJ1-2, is SAVISQKPSRDICQRGTSLTIQCQVDSQVTMMFWYRQQPGQSLTLIATANQGSEATYESGFVIDKFPISRPNLTFSTLTVSNMSPEDSSIYLCSVSRTGGSYGYTFGSGTRLTVV.

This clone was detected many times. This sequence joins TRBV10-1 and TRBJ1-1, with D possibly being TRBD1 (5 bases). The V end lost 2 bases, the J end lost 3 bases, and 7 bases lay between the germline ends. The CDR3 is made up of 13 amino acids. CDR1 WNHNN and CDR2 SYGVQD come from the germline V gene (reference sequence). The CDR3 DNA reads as TGCGCCAGCAGTGAGGGGGACTACACTGAAGCTTTCTTT. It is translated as CASSEGDYTEAFF.

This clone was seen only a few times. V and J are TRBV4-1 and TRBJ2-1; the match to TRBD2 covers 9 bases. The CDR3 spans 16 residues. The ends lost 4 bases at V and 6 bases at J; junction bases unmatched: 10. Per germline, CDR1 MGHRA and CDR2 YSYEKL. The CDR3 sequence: CASSPVEGTSSNEQFF. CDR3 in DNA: TGCGCCAGCAGCCCGGTAGAAGGGACTAGCAGCAATGAGCAGTTCTTC.

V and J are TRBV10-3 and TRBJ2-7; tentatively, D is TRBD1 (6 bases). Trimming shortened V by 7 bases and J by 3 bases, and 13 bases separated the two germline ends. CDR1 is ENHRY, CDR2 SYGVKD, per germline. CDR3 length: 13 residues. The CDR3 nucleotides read TGTGCCATCAAAGGACAGAGAGACTACGAGCAGTACTTC. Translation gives CAIKGQRDYEQYF.

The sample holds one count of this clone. CDR3 in amino acids: CASSFALAGTDTQYF. DNA for the CDR3: TGTGCCAGCAGCTTCGCCCTAGCGGGGACAGATACGCAGTATTTT. The chain links TRBV7-2 to TRBJ2-3; 9 bases line up with TRBD2. Trimming at V came to 3 bases and at J to 3 bases, leaving 4 bases not matched to a gene. There are 15 residues in the CDR3. Germline CDR1 and CDR2: SGHTA and FQGNSA. Full variable domain (outside the CDR3, taken from reference TRBV7-2 and TRBJ2-3): GAGVSQSPSNKVTEKGKDVELRCDPISGHTALYWYRQSLGQGLEFLIYFQGNSAPDKSGLPSDRFSAERTGGSVSTLTIQRTQQEDSAVYLCASSFALAGTDTQYFGPGTRLTVL.

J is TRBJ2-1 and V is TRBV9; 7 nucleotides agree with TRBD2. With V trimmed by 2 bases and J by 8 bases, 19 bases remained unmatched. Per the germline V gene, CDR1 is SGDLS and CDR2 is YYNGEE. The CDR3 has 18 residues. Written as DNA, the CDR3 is TGTGCCAGCAGCGTTCCCGGTCGGGGGGAGAATTTGGGTGATGAGCAGTTCTTC. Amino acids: CASSVPGRGENLGDEQFF.

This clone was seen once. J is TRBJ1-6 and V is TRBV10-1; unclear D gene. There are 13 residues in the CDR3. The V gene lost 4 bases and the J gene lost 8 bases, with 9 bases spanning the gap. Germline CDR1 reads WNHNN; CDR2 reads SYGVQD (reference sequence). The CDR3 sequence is CASSVGRDSPLHF. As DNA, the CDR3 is TGCGCCAGCAGTGTGGGGAGGGATTCACCCCTCCACTTT.

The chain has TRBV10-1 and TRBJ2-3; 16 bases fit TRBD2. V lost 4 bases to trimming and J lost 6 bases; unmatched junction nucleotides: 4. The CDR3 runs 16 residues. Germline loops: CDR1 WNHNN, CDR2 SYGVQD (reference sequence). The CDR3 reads CASSGGLAGGQDTQYF. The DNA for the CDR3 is TGCGCCAGCAGTGGGGGACTAGCGGGGGGGCAGGATACGCAGTATTTT.

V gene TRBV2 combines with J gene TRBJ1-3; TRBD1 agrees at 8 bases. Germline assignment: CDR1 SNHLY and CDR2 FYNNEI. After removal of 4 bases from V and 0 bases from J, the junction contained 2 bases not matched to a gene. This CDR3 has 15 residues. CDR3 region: CASSGQGSSGNTIYF. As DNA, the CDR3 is TGTGCCAGCAGTGGACAGGGGTCCTCTGGAAACACCATATATTTT.

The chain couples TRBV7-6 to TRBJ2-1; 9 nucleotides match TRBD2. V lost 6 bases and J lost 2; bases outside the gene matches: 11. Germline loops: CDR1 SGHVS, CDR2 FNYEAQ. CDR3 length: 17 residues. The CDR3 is CASRVSVGLAPYNEQFF. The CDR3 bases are TGTGCCAGCAGAGTATCGGTAGGACTAGCGCCCTACAATGAGCAGTTCTTC.

This CDR3 is CASSKQGTNQPQHF. The CDR3 DNA reads TGTGCCAGCAGCAAACAGGGGACCAATCAGCCCCAGCATTTT. The rearrangement joins TRBV7-8 to TRBJ1-5, with TRBD1 matching over 7 bases. The CDR3 is 14 amino acids. J was trimmed by 3 bases and V by 5 bases; bases with no gene match: 4. Germline CDR1 is SGHVS and CDR2 is FQNEAQ.

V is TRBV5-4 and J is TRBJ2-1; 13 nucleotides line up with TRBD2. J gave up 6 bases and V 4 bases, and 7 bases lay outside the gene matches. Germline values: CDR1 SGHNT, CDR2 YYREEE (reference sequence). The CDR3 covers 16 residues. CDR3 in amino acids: CASSPGLAGASNEQFF. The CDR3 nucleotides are TGTGCCAGCAGCCCTGGACTAGCGGGGGCTTCCAATGAGCAGTTCTTC.